The sequence of this T cell receptor (beta chain) was determined in a study of T cells after yellow fever vaccination. TCRdb re-derived calls from the 5' RACE reads in MiXCR, one entry per CDR3 protein. Here the sample spans 600,000 to 750,000 distinct CDR3 sequences, roughly 12% being singletons. The source of this sequence is a man aged 25 to 40 who received the YFV17D yellow fever vaccine. The starting material was PBMCs, obtained on the day of the yellow fever booster vaccination.

The CDR3 loop reads CASSSLAGIDEQFF. The CDR3, as DNA: TGTGCCAGCAGCTCACTAGCGGGGATCGATGAGCAGTTCTTC. The genes are TRBV7-9 and TRBJ2-1; 10 bases map to TRBD2. The CDR3 loop spans 14 amino acids. Germline CDR1 reads SEHNR; CDR2 reads FQNEAQ (reference sequence). Trimming cost V 4 bases and J 8 bases; bases outside gene matches: 5.